Reported below is one TCR beta chain. Antigen specificity is unknown. The data stem from a study of T cells after yellow fever vaccination. The 5'RACE template-switching step produced TCR cDNA and added a universal primer site and UMIs. Each CDR3 protein is one row after TCRdb ran MiXCR on the 5' RACE reads. The profile shows hundreds of thousands of distinct CDR3 sequences, approximately 13% of them singletons. Trimming shortened V by 3 bases and J by 8 bases, and 17 bases separated the two germline ends. CDR1 and CDR2 from the germline V gene are SGHRS and YFSETQ. The CDR3 covers 14 residues. Study-level points and caveats: Contaminating bulk clonotypes could be abundant in FACS-sorted repertoires. Most primary-vaccination clones recurred post-booster (under 98% CD4, 88% CD8).

Here the sequenced sample was CD4+ T cells sorted from PBMCs, taken 15 days after the yellow fever booster vaccination. The origin of this receptor is a man between 18 and 29 years old who received the YFV17D yellow fever vaccine. J is TRBJ1-1 and V is TRBV5-1, with D possibly being TRBD1 (5 bases). This CDR3 is CASSWGGSTLEAFF. In DNA form, the CDR3 reads TGCGCCAGCAGCTGGGGGGGATCGACATTAGAAGCTTTCTTT.